The rows below give T cell receptor beta chains drawn from one sample of a study of shared clonotypes between healthy human individuals. Only in-frame clones appear in the TCRdb table, and some are missing; sequencing was by immunoSEQ multiplex PCR. This table has millions of clones, more than 90% appearing once. The sequenced material came from naive CD4+ T cells sorted from blood. The receptor set was obtained from a man between 18 and 35 years old in good health. Both conserved end residues are trimmed from each CDR3. The D gene is left open where the match is weak.

d_call	v_call	j_call	cdr3_aa
-	TRBV6-6	TRBJ1-6	ASSPPAPSPLH
-	TRBV19	TRBJ1-2	ASSIPGGSYGYT
-	TRBV27	TRBJ2-7	ASSLTRGRYEQY
-	TRBV6-1	TRBJ1-1	ASSEALRGGRASTEAF
TRBD1	TRBV5-1	TRBJ1-5	ASSREGAGNQPQH
-	TRBV7-2	TRBJ1-6	ASSLGTASTPLH
-	TRBV7-6	TRBJ2-3	ASSFSETDTQY
-	TRBV5-4	TRBJ2-7	ASSLMGSPYEQY
TRBD1	TRBV19	TRBJ2-1	ASREDRGRFNEQF
-	TRBV6-5	TRBJ2-7	ASSYMGGNNEQY
TRBD1	TRBV27	TRBJ1-5	ASSSSDRGRDQPQH
-	TRBV6-5	TRBJ2-7	ASSYSRIYEQY
TRBD2	TRBV27	TRBJ2-7	ASSRASGAYEQY
-	TRBV19	TRBJ1-2	ASRGGIHYGYT
TRBD2	TRBV5-1	TRBJ2-1	ASSLSGGAYNEQF
-	TRBV11-3	TRBJ2-1	ASSFFEDQQF
-	TRBV14	TRBJ2-1	ASSQGSVSQREF
-	TRBV6-1	TRBJ2-5	ASRFSGPAETQY
-	TRBV6-5	TRBJ1-6	ASSSLIRTRDSPLH
TRBD2	TRBV30	TRBJ2-7	ASTSGSSVYEQY
-	TRBV2	TRBJ1-4	ASSVGVSNEKLF
-	TRBV2	TRBJ1-6	ASSVDAGGNSPLH
TRBD2	TRBV19	TRBJ2-5	ASSILLAGVRGQETQY
TRBD1	TRBV28	TRBJ2-1	ASSLGTGGLPEQF
-	TRBV18	TRBJ1-3	ASLTSMTWDGGSFGNTIY
-	TRBV9	TRBJ2-5	ASSVDGETQY
-	TRBV11-2	TRBJ2-5	ASSQPDFQETQY
-	TRBV28	TRBJ1-4	ASREGDRAGKLF
-	TRBV2	TRBJ2-3	ASRRGAGTDTQY
TRBD2	TRBV9	TRBJ2-3	ASSLTSGFKDTQY
-	TRBV7-9	TRBJ1-3	ASSLAGLRNTIY
-	TRBV30	TRBJ2-5	AWSSDRVGETQY
-	TRBV30	TRBJ1-6	AWSVIGNSPLH
-	TRBV18	TRBJ2-1	ASSPPISSYNEQF
TRBD1	TRBV27	TRBJ2-1	ASRMGQGVVNEQF
-	TRBV5-1	TRBJ2-1	ASSLASGPKNEQF
-	TRBV10-3	TRBJ2-5	AISGEPGLETQY
-	TRBV2	TRBJ1-2	ASSAGRNYGYT
TRBD1	TRBV6-6	TRBJ1-5	ASRVRGQDSNQPQH
-	TRBV4-1	TRBJ1-4	ASSLKGPSEKLF
-	TRBV30	TRBJ1-1	AWSPAGAAF